Presented here are 2 T cell receptor beta chains from one specimen sequenced in a study of T cells in Graves' hyperthyroidism and ophthalmopathy. TCR beta CDR3 regions were amplified from RNA. A set of HTBI primers served as the primers for a first-round RT-PCR of the TCR CDR3. TCRdb re-called the multiplex PCR reads with MiXCR, one entry per CDR3 protein. Of about 210,000 distinct CDR3 sequences in the sample, more than 15% were seen once. Sequenced sample: blood. The receptor source for this set is a man aged 50 to 59 with Graves' hyperthyroidism.

This clonotype was observed at least ten times. The V and J genes are TRBV29-1 and TRBJ1-1; D call uncertain. The ends were cut back, 6 bases at V and 4 bases at J, with 15 bases in the middle. CDR3 length: 13 residues. Germline-derived CDR1 and CDR2 are SQVTM and ANQGSEA. CDR3 nucleotides: TGCAGCGTGTCCCGGGGAATGGGCACTGAAGCTTTCTTT. Residues: CSVSRGMGTEAFF.

This clonotype turned up a few times. V gene TRBV20-1 combines with J gene TRBJ2-2; the D call may be TRBD1 or TRBD2 (6 bases each). Germline loops: CDR1 DFQATT, CDR2 SNEGSKA (reference sequence). This CDR3 region has 14 residues. Deletions cut 3 bases from V and 3 bases from J, with 11 bases between. CDR3 in amino acids: CSARRRGDTGELFF. Here the CDR3 DNA reads TGCAGTGCTAGGAGGAGGGGGGACACCGGGGAGCTGTTTTTT.